Below, one T cell receptor (beta chain) is given with its context. The data are from a study of blood T cell repertoires in COVID-19. Study background: The analysed material was cDNA or gDNA that came from T cells, B-cell-depleted T cells, or PBMCs.

CDR1 and CDR2 from the germline V gene are LNHDA and SQIVND (reference sequence). With V trimmed by 4 bases and J by 3 bases, 4 bases remained unmatched. This CDR3 has 14 amino acids. Participants came from under 30 US areas, aged roughly 18 to 89 years. TCRdb keeps only in-frame clones here, not all; method: immunoSEQ multiplex PCR. The sample yields roughly 150,000 clones, approximately 88% seen once. This sequence joins TRBV19 and TRBJ2-7; 9 positions agree with TRBD2. This TCR was recovered from a man in his 70s who had been exposed to COVID-19. Sequences were obtained from PBMCs or T cells enriched from blood (not recorded which). CDR3 in DNA: TGTGCCAGTAGTAGGAGAGCGGGAGGCTACGAGCAGTACTTC. Encoded protein: CASSRRAGGYEQYF.